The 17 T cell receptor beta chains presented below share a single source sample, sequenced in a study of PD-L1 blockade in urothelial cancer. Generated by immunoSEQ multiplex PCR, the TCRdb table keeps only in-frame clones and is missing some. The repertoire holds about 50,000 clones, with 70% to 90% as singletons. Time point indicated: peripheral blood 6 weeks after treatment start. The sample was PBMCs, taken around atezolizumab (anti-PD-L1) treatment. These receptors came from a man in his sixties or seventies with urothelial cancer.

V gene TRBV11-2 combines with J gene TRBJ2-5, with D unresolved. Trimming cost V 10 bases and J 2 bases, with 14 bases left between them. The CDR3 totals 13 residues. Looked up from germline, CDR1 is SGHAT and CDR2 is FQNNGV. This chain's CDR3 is CATKQLLQETQYF. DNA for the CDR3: TGTGCCACCAAGCAACTCTTACAAGAGACCCAGTACTTC.

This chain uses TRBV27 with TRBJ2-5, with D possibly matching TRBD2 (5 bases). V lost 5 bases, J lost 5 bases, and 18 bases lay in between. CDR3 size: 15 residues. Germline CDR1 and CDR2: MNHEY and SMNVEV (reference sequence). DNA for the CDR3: TGTGCCAGCAGTGATCAGTTAGGAGGTGGGGAGACCCAGTACTTC. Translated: CASSDQLGGGETQYF.

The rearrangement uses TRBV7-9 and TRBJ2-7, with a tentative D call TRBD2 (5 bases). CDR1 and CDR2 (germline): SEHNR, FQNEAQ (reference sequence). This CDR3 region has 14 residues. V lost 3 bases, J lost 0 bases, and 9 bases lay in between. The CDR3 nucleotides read TGTGCCAGCAGCTTCCGAGGGAACTCCTACGAGCAGTACTTC. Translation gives CASSFRGNSYEQYF.

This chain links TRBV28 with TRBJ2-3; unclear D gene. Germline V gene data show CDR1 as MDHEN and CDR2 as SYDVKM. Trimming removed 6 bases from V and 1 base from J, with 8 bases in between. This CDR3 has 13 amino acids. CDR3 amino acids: CASRTRGTDTQYF. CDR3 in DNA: TGTGCCAGCAGAACGCGTGGCACAGATACGCAGTATTTT.

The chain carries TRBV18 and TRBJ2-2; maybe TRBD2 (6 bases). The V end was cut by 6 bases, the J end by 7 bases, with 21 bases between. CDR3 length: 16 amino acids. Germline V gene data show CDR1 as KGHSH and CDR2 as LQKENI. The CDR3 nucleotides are TGTGCCAGCTCCTCTTCCGGGGGTGGCGCCGACGGGGAGCTGTTTTTT. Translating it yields CASSSSGGGADGELFF. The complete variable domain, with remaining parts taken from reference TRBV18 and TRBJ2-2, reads NAGVMQNPRHLVRRRGQEARLRCSPMKGHSHVYWYRQLPEEGLKFMVYLQKENIIDESGMPKERFSAEFPKEGPSILRIQQVVRGDSAAYFCASSSSGGGADGELFFGEGSRLTVL.

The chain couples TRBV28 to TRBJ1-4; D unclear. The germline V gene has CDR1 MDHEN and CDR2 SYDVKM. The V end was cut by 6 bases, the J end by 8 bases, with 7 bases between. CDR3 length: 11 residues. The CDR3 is CASRWEEKLFF. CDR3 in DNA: TGTGCCAGCAGGTGGGAGGAAAAACTGTTTTTT.

The CDR3 here is CASSHPGLAGDNEQFF. The CDR3 nucleotides read TGCGCCAGCTCCCACCCGGGGCTAGCGGGAGATAATGAGCAGTTCTTC. The chain is built from TRBV10-1 and TRBJ2-1, with 10 bases aligning to TRBD2. The CDR3 is 16 residues long. Germline V gives CDR1 WNHNN, CDR2 SYGVQD (reference sequence). Unmatched junction bases numbered 14, after V lost 8 bases and J lost 7 bases.

The CDR3: CASSLAAYSNTGELFF. CDR3 nucleotides: TGTGCCAGCAGCTTGGCCGCTTACTCGAACACCGGGGAGCTGTTTTTT. The chain employs TRBV5-4 and TRBJ2-2; D gene uncertain. Germline lookup yields CDR1 SGHNT and CDR2 YYREEE (reference sequence). The CDR3 runs to 16 residues. Trimming removed 0 bases from V and 0 bases from J, with 9 bases in between. Full variable domain (missing parts from reference TRBV5-4 and TRBJ2-2): ETGVTQSPTHLIKTRGQQVTLRCSSQSGHNTVSWYQQALGQGPQFIFQYYREEENGRGNFPPRFSGLQFPNYSSELNVNALELDDSALYLCASSLAAYSNTGELFFGEGSRLTVL.

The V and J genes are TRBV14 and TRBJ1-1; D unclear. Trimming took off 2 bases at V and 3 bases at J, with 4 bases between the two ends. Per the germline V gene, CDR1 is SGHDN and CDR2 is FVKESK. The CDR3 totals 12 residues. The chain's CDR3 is CASSQHDTEAFF. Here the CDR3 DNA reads TGTGCCAGCAGCCAACATGACACTGAAGCTTTCTTT.

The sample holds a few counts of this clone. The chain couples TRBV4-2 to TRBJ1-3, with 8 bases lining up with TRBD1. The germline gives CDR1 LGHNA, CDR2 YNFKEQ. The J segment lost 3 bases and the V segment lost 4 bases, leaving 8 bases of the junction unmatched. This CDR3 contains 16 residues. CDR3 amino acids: CASSLTTGVSGNTIYF. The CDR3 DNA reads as TGTGCCAGCAGCCTCACGACAGGGGTTAGTGGAAACACCATATATTTT.

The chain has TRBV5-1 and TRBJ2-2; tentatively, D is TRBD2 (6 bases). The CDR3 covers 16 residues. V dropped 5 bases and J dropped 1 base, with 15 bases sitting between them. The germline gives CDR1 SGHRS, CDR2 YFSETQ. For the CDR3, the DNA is TGCGCCAGCAGGGCCGGGGTAGCGGAGAACACCGGGGAGCTGTTTTTT. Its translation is CASRAGVAENTGELFF.

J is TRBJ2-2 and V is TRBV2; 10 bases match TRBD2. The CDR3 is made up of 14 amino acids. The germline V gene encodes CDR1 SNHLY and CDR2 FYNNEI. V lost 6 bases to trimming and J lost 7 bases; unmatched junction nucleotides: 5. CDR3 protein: CASRELAGYGELFF. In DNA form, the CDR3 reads TGTGCCAGCAGGGAACTAGCGGGGTACGGGGAGCTGTTTTTT.

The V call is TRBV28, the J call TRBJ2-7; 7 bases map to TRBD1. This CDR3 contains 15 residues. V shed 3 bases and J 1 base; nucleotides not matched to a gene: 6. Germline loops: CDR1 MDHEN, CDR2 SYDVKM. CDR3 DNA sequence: TGTGCCAGCAGTTTTCCCGGACAGGTTTCCTACGAGCAGTACTTC. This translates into CASSFPGQVSYEQYF.

CDR3 residues: CASSTGTGYSYEQYF. CDR3 nucleotide sequence: TGTGCCAGCAGCACCGGGACAGGGTACTCCTACGAGCAGTACTTC. The chain carries TRBV5-4 and TRBJ2-7; 9 bases are shared with TRBD1. Germline CDR1 SGHNT, CDR2 YYREEE (reference sequence). This CDR3 has 15 amino acids. Trimming at V came to 4 bases and at J to 0 bases, leaving 5 bases not matched to a gene.

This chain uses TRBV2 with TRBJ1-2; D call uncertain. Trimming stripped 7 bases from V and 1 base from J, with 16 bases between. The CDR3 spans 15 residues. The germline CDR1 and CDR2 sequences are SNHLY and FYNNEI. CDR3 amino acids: CASTAETYYNYGYTF. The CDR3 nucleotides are TGTGCCAGCACAGCGGAGACATACTATAACTATGGCTACACCTTC.

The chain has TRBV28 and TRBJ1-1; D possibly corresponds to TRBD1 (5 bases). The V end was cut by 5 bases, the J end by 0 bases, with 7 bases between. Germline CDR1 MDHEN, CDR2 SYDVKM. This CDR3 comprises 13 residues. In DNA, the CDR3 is TGTGCCAGCAGTGACAGACTGAACACTGAAGCTTTCTTT. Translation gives CASSDRLNTEAFF.

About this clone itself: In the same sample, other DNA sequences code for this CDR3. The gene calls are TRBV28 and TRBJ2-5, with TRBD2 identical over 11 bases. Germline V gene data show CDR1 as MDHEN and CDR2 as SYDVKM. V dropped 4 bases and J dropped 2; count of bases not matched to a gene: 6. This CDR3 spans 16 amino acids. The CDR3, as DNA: TGTGCCAGCAGTTCACCGGGACTAGCGGTTCAAGAGACCCAGTACTTC. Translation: CASSSPGLAVQETQYF.